Shown below are 18 T cell receptor beta chains from a single sample sequenced in a study of cytomegalovirus exposure and HLA in healthy donors. PCR used 60 Vbeta primers and 13 Jbeta primers. Profiled with immunoSEQ multiplex PCR; TCRdb holds only in-frame clones, not every one. The sample shows about 180,000 clones, around four fifths of them seen only once. What was sequenced was PBMCs. These receptors were taken from a woman aged 60 to 75 in good health and CMV-seropositive.

The genes are TRBV9 and TRBJ2-7; TRBD1 matches at 10 bases. V shed 4 bases, J shed 5 bases, and the junction held 6 bases outside the gene matches. The CDR3 totals 14 residues. Germline V lookup: CDR1 SGDLS, CDR2 YYNGEE. CDR3 region: CASSLRDRGHEQYF. In nucleotides, the CDR3 is TGTGCCAGCAGCCTCCGGGACAGGGGCCACGAGCAGTACTTC.

This chain joins TRBV18 and TRBJ1-4; 8 nucleotides align to TRBD1. Germline-derived CDR1 and CDR2 are KGHSH and LQKENI. J gave up 5 bases and V 4 bases, and 3 bases lay outside the gene matches. CDR3 size: 14 residues. In nucleotides, the CDR3 is TGTGCCAGCTCACAGACAGGGGTGAATGAAAAACTGTTTTTT. This translates into CASSQTGVNEKLFF.

The rearrangement links TRBV4-2 to TRBJ1-1; the match to TRBD1 covers 11 bases. Germline loops: CDR1 LGHNA, CDR2 YNFKEQ. Trimming took 1 base from V and 3 from J; bases not matched to a gene: 4. The CDR3 loop spans 16 amino acids. The CDR3, as DNA: TGTGCCAGCAGCCAAGGGGGGACAGGGGGGGACACTGAAGCTTTCTTT. Translating gives CASSQGGTGGDTEAFF.

The chain couples TRBV29-1 to TRBJ2-2; D possibly corresponds to TRBD1 (5 bases). Germline V gives CDR1 SQVTM, CDR2 ANQGSEA. The CDR3 runs to 13 residues. Trimming cost V 3 bases and J 2 bases, with 7 bases left between them. Here the CDR3 DNA reads TGCAGCGTTGACAGGGCCAACACCGGGGAGCTGTTTTTT. This translates into CSVDRANTGELFF.

The rearrangement links TRBV6-5 to TRBJ2-1; TRBD2 aligns across 8 bases. With 10 bases clipped from V and 7 bases from J, the junction kept 9 bases outside the gene matches. This CDR3 spans 13 amino acids. Germline V gene lookup returns CDR1 MNHEY and CDR2 SVGAGI. The CDR3 loop is CAISGGALNEQFF. Here the CDR3 DNA reads TGTGCCATTTCGGGAGGGGCGCTAAATGAGCAGTTCTTC.

The J gene is TRBJ2-1, the V gene TRBV14; D might be TRBD2 (5 bases). The CDR3 contains 12 residues. Trimming took 3 bases from V and 7 from J, leaving 7 bases between them. Looked up from germline, CDR1 is SGHDN and CDR2 is FVKESK. For the CDR3, the DNA is TGTGCCAGCAGCCATGGCGGGAATGAGCAGTTCTTC. Amino acid sequence: CASSHGGNEQFF.

This chain connects TRBV6-4 to TRBJ2-7, with 9 bases lining up with TRBD1. Germline CDR1 and CDR2: MRHNA and SNTAGT. CDR3 length equals 13 residues. The V gene end was trimmed by 10 bases and the J gene end by 4 bases; junction bases not matched to a gene: 8. Here the CDR3 DNA reads TGTGCCACCTTGGGACAGGGTGGTTACGAGCAGTACTTC. It is translated as CATLGQGGYEQYF.

This clone was seen more than once but under ten times. The chain combines TRBV29-1 with TRBJ2-7; perhaps TRBD2 as D (6 bases). V lost 4 bases to trimming and J lost 1 base, with 17 bases between them. This CDR3 comprises 15 residues. CDR1 and CDR2 from the germline V gene are SQVTM and ANQGSEA. CDR3 amino acids: CSVGGTGVWSYEQYF. CDR3 bases: TGCAGCGTTGGAGGGACGGGAGTATGGTCCTACGAGCAGTACTTC.

This chain joins TRBV4-1 and TRBJ2-7; 7 bases are a match to TRBD2. This CDR3 is built from 21 residues. Unmatched junction bases numbered 22, after V lost 0 bases and J lost 2 bases. Germline CDR1 and CDR2: MGHRA and YSYEKL. The CDR3 reads CASSQEASTGRISGATYEQYF. The CDR3 region has the DNA TGCGCCAGCAGCCAAGAGGCTAGTACCGGCCGAATAAGCGGGGCGACCTACGAGCAGTACTTC.

The chain recombines TRBV30 with TRBJ2-2, with 9 bases that match TRBD2. The trim removed 0 bases at V and 5 bases at J, leaving 10 bases unmatched. Per the germline V gene, CDR1 is GTSNPN and CDR2 is SVGIG (reference sequence). This CDR3 has 17 amino acids. The CDR3 loop is CAWSVRKAGGRTGELFF. Here the CDR3 DNA reads TGTGCCTGGAGTGTACGAAAAGCGGGGGGCCGTACCGGGGAGCTGTTTTTT.

CDR3: CASSIQGAVYEQYF. CDR3 DNA sequence: TGTGCCAGTAGTATCCAGGGGGCGGTCTACGAGCAGTACTTC. The chain has TRBV19 and TRBJ2-7; 8 bases are shared with TRBD1. The V and J ends lost 3 bases and 3 bases, in that order; junction bases with no gene match: 4. The germline V gene encodes CDR1 LNHDA and CDR2 SQIVND (reference sequence). The CDR3 extends over 14 amino acids.

This clone was observed a few times. This chain connects TRBV20-1 to TRBJ2-5, with a possible D match to TRBD1 (7 bases). The V gene's germline CDR1 is DFQATT and CDR2 SNEGSKA (reference sequence). CDR3 length: 11 residues. Trimming stripped 6 bases from V and 14 bases from J, with 19 bases between. The CDR3 region is CSAVEGAGIYF. Here the CDR3 DNA reads TGCAGTGCCGTGGAGGGGGCGGGCATATACTTC.

In DNA, the CDR3 is TGTGCCAGCTCACCAACCAGGGGGAACACTGAAGCTTTCTTT. This gives the protein CASSPTRGNTEAFF. V is TRBV18 and J is TRBJ1-1; possible D gene TRBD1, 6 bases. Germline assignment: CDR1 KGHSH and CDR2 LQKENI. The germline V and J ends were trimmed by 2 bases and 1 base, with 8 bases remaining between them. The CDR3 sequence is 14 residues long.

This CDR3 reads CASSLYRTGNGYTF. CDR3 in DNA: TGTGCCAGCAGTTTATACCGGACAGGTAATGGCTACACCTTC. The rearrangement uses TRBV28 and TRBJ1-2; the match to TRBD1 covers 7 bases. The CDR3 has 14 amino acids. V was pared by 1 base and J by 6 bases, with 5 bases of the junction left unmatched. Germline V gene data show CDR1 as MDHEN and CDR2 as SYDVKM.

The chain combines TRBV2 with TRBJ2-7; TRBD2 aligns across 9 bases. Germline V lookup: CDR1 SNHLY, CDR2 FYNNEI. This CDR3 has 14 amino acids. The V segment lost 8 bases and the J segment 3 bases; nucleotides outside the gene matches: 8. CDR3: CASRTLAGSYEQYF. The CDR3 DNA reads as TGTGCCAGCCGCACCCTAGCGGGAAGCTACGAGCAGTACTTC.

This clone was picked up a small number of times. This chain links TRBV2 with TRBJ1-2, with unresolved D. The CDR3 totals 16 residues. V was pared by 8 bases and J by 5 bases, with 24 bases between. Germline V gene data show CDR1 as SNHLY and CDR2 as FYNNEI. CDR3 sequence (DNA): TGTGCCAGCCAACGTGAGCCCACAGCTACCCTGTATGGCTACACCTTC. Residues: CASQREPTATLYGYTF.

V usage is TRBV2 and J usage is TRBJ1-5; D gene unclear. This CDR3 comprises 14 residues. Germline CDR1 reads SNHLY; CDR2 reads FYNNEI. CDR3 region: CATGDTGSNQPQHF. The CDR3 nucleotides read TGTGCAACCGGGGATACCGGAAGCAATCAGCCCCAGCATTTT.

This clone has a handful of counts. The chain links TRBV6-1 to TRBJ1-5, with 7 bases matching TRBD1. J lost 4 bases, V lost 2 bases, and 5 bases had no gene match. Germline V gene data show CDR1 as MNHNS and CDR2 as SASEGT. This CDR3 region has 15 residues. CDR3 in amino acids: CASSEQGVGNQPQHF. CDR3 sequence (DNA): TGTGCCAGCAGTGAACAGGGGGTGGGGAATCAGCCCCAGCATTTT.